This T cell receptor beta chain was retrieved from a study of blood T cell repertoires in COVID-19. On the study more broadly: In each case, the material was cDNA or gDNA derived from T cells, B-cell-depleted T cells, or PBMCs.

The germline V gene has CDR1 SGHNT and CDR2 YENEEA. Trimming took 5 bases from V and 3 from J, leaving 23 bases between them. The CDR3 runs to 17 residues. The protocol was immunoSEQ multiplex PCR, while the TCRdb copy is restricted to in-frame clones and leaves out a portion. This sample has 180,000 or so clones, with approximately 85% found just once. The material sequenced was peripheral blood. This sequence was found in a woman of 80 years or more with acute or convalescent COVID-19. The rearrangement joins TRBV11-3 to TRBJ2-7; the D gene is possibly TRBD2 (6 bases). The CDR3 loop is CASSPPPRRDSHYEQYF. As DNA, the CDR3 is TGTGCCAGCAGCCCACCCCCCCGCCGGGACTCCCACTACGAGCAGTACTTC.